This T cell receptor (beta chain) originates from a study of CXCR3-negative and CXCR3-positive naive CD8 T cells. To note about this clonotype: Its antigen is currently unknown.

Through 5' RACE with UMI labels, the TRB cDNA libraries were prepared. TCRdb re-called the 5' RACE reads; one entry per CDR3 protein, DNA not given. This table holds around 41,000 distinct CDR3 sequences. The CDR3 runs 15 residues. The germline V gene encodes CDR1 LGHNA and CDR2 YSLEER. Study results and limitations: Partially decreased CXCR3 expression was recorded after cryopreservation, and fresh PBMCs were used in most assays. Diversity in memory CD8+ cells fell much lower than the comparably high levels seen in both naive subsets. Similar TRBV-TRBJ usage was seen in naive cells (both CXCR3-negative and CXCR3-positive), but memory cells differed.

The sample comprised memory CD8+ T cells from blood. This receptor was taken from a human donor in good health. Some clones in this sample may be carry-over from other donors' samples. V and J are TRBV4-3 and TRBJ1-3; the TCRdb call, TRBD1, lacks DNA for checking. CDR3 sequence reads: CASSPGTGPGNTIYF.